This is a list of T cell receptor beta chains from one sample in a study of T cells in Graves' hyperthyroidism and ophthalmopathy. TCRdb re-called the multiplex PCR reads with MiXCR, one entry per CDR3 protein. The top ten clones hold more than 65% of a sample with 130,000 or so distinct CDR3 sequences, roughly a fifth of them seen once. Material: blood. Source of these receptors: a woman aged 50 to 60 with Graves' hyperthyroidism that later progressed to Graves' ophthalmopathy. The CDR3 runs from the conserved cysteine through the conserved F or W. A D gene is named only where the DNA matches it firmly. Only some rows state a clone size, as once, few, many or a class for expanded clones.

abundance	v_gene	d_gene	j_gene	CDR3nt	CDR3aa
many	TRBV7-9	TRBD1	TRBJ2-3	TGTGCCAGCAGCACAGGGGTTCCCACAGATACGCAGTATTTT	CASSTGVPTDTQYF
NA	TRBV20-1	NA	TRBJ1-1	TGCAGTGCTAGAGATTTTCAGAGTACGGTTAACACTGAAGCTTTCTTT	CSARDFQSTVNTEAFF
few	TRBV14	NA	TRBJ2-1	TGTGCCAGCAGCCAAACATTCGACGCCTACAATGAGCAGTTCTTC	CASSQTFDAYNEQFF
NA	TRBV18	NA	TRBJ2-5	TGTGCCAGCTCGCCTCGAACACAGGGGGGGGTCCAAGAGACCCAGTACTTC	CASSPRTQGGVQETQYF
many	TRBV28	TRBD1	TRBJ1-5	TGTGCCAGCAGTTTCGGGGGACAGACCAATCAGCCCCAGCATTTT	CASSFGGQTNQPQHF
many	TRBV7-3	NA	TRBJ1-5	TGTGCCAGCATCCCTAGGGAATGGTTCAATAGCAATCAGCCCCAGCATTTT	CASIPREWFNSNQPQHF
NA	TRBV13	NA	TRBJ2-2	TGTGCCAGCAGCTCCATCGACAGAGCAAACACCGGGGAGCTGTTTTTT	CASSSIDRANTGELFF
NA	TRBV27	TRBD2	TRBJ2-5	TGTGCCAGCAGTTTAAGAGCGGGAGGGCCGCGAGAGACCCAGTACTTC	CASSLRAGGPRETQYF
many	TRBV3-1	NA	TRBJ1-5	TGTGCCAGCAGCCAAGATCTGGAGAGGCATTTT	CASSQDLERHF
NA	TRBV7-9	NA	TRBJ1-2	TGTGCCAGCAGCACCACAGGGAATGGCTACACCTTC	CASSTTGNGYTF
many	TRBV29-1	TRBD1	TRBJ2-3	TGCAGCGACAGGACAGGGGGCACAGATACGCAGTATTTT	CSDRTGGTDTQYF
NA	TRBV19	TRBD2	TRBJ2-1	TGTGCCAGTACGAGGGGCGGGAGGGCCCCCCGCTCCTACAATGAGCAGTTCTTC	CASTRGGRAPRSYNEQFF
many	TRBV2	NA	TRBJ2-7	TGTGCCAGCAGTGAACGTATAGCCGGGTACGAGCAGTACTTC	CASSERIAGYEQYF
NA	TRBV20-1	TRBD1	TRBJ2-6	TGCAGTGCTAGGGTGACCGGGACAGGGGCGTCTGGGGCCAACGTCCTGACTTTC	CSARVTGTGASGANVLTF
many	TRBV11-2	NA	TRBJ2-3	TGTGCCAGCAGCTCCGGGACTCAAAAGGGTACGCAGTATTTT	CASSSGTQKGTQYF
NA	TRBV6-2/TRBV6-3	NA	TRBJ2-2	TGTGCCACAAGGTCAGGGGAGGTCGGGGAGCTGTTTTTT	CATRSGEVGELFF
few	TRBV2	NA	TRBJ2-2	TGTGCCAGCAGTGAGAACGGGGGAAACGGGGAGCTGTTTTTT	CASSENGGNGELFF
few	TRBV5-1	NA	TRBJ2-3	TGCGCCAGCAGACGGACGGGGCAGGGAACAGATACGCAGTATTTT	CASRRTGQGTDTQYF
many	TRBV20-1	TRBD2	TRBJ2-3	TGCAGTGCGTCCCCCCTAGCGGGAATCACAGATACGCAGTATTTT	CSASPLAGITDTQYF
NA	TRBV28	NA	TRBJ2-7	TGTGCCAGCTTCCGACAGTCCTCTTTGAAGCAGTACTTC	CASFRQSSLKQYF
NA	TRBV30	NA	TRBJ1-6	TGTGCCTGGAGAAGTCAGCAGTTCTCACCCCTCCACTTT	CAWRSQQFSPLHF
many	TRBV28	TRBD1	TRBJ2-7	TGTGCCTGCAGTCCACCCGGGACAGGGGGTTACGAGCAGTACTTC	CACSPPGTGGYEQYF
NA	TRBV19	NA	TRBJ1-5	TGTGCCAGTAGTATTCGTGGGGACAGCAATCAGCCCCAGCATTTT	CASSIRGDSNQPQHF
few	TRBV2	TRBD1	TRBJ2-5	TGTGCCAGCAGTTACGGACAGGGAGGCGAGACCCAGTACTTC	CASSYGQGGETQYF
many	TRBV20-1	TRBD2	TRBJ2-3	TGCAGTGCTGTACTAGCGGTGCACACAGATACGCAGTATTTT	CSAVLAVHTDTQYF
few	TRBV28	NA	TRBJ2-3	TGTGCCAGTTTCGCGACAGATACGCAGTATTTT	CASFATDTQYF
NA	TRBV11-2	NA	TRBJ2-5	TGTGCCAGCGGAGGGATGCTCCAAGAGACCCAGTACTTC	CASGGMLQETQYF
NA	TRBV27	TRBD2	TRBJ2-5	TGTGCCAGCAGTTTCCAGCGGGGGGGGGACGGGTACCAAGAGACCCAGTACTTC	CASSFQRGGDGYQETQYF
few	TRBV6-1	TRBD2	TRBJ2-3	TGTGCCAGCAGGGGTTCGGGAGGAAGAGATACGCAGTATTTT	CASRGSGGRDTQYF
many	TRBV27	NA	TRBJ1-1	TGTGCCAGCAGGTCACACAACGGGGGTGTTGGCACTGAAGCTTTCTTT	CASRSHNGGVGTEAFF
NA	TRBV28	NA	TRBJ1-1	TGTGCCAGCAGCAGACCCCTAGTCCATAACACTGAAGCTTTCTTT	CASSRPLVHNTEAFF
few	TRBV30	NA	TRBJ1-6	TGTGCCTGGAGTGTTCCGGGAGGCGCTTCACCCCTCCACTTT	CAWSVPGGASPLHF
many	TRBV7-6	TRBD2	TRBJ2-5	TGTGCCAGCAGCTTAGGTTCCCTAGCGGGAGTTAAAGAGACCCAGTACTTC	CASSLGSLAGVKETQYF
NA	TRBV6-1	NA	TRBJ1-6	TGTGCCAGCAGTGACGGTGGGTTTAAATACGAACCCCTCCACTTT	CASSDGGFKYEPLHF
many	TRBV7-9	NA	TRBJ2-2	TGTGCCAGCAAAGGGACACCGAACACCGGGGAGCTGTTTTTT	CASKGTPNTGELFF
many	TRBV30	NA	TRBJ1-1	TGTGCCTGGAAAAAGGGCGGGAACACTGAAGCTTTCTTT	CAWKKGGNTEAFF
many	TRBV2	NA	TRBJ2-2	TGTGCCAGCAGTGAGCGATCCCGGGGCATTAACACCGGGGAGCTGTTTTTT	CASSERSRGINTGELFF
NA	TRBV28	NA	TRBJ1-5	TGTGCCAGCAGTTTATTTCGGGGGGCCGACAATCAGCCCCAGCATTTT	CASSLFRGADNQPQHF
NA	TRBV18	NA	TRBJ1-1	TGTGCCAGCTCACCAATGCACAAGAACACTGAAGCTTTCTTT	CASSPMHKNTEAFF
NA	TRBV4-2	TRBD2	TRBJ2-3	TGTGCCAGCAGTCCTAGCGGGAGGGCCGGTGGCACAGATACGCAGTATTTT	CASSPSGRAGGTDTQYF
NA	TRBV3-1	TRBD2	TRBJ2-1	TGTGCCAGCAGCTTACTTAGGGAGGGCCGCAATGAGCAGTTCTTC	CASSLLREGRNEQFF
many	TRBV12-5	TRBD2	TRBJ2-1	TGTGCTAGTGGTCCCGGGACTAGCCTCTACAATGAGCAGTTCTTC	CASGPGTSLYNEQFF
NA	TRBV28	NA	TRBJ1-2	TGTGCCAGCAGTCCACTCCGGGCCGGTGGTGGCTACACCTTC	CASSPLRAGGGYTF
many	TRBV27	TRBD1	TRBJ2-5	TGTGCCAGCCGGACGCAGGGGGCTAGTCAAGAGACCCAGTACTTC	CASRTQGASQETQYF
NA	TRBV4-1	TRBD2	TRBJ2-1	TGCGCCAGCAGCCAAGAGGTAGCGGGAGGGCCACTTATCTACAATGAGCAGTTCTTC	CASSQEVAGGPLIYNEQFF
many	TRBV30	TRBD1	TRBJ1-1	TGTGCCTGGGGACAGTGGACAGGGGGCTTGGGGACTGAAGCTTTCTTT	CAWGQWTGGLGTEAFF
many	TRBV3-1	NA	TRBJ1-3	TGTGCCAGCAGCCAAGTTTGGGACGGTGGAAACACCATATATTTT	CASSQVWDGGNTIYF
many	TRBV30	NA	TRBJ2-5	TGTGCCTGGACATTCGGGGGCGGGAAAGAGACCCAGTACTTC	CAWTFGGGKETQYF
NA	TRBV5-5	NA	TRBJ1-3	TGTGCCAGCAGCTTAGCGGATGGAAACACCATATATTTT	CASSLADGNTIYF
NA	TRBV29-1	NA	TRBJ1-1	TGCAGCGGCGGGGATAACACTGAAGCTTTCTTT	CSGGDNTEAFF
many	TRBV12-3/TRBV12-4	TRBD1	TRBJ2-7	TGTGCCAGCGAGAGGGGGCAGGGCTCCTACGAGCAGTACTTC	CASERGQGSYEQYF
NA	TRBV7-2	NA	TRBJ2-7	TGCGCCAGCAGCTTGAACACCTACGGGCCGAACTACGAGCAGTACTTC	CASSLNTYGPNYEQYF
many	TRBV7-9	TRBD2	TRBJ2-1	TGTGCCAGCAGCTTATCTAGCGGGATAGCGTTCTCCTACAATGAGCAGTTCTTC	CASSLSSGIAFSYNEQFF
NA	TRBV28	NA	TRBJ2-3	TGTGCCAGCAGTTTCCATCCCATTACGCATACGCAGTATTTT	CASSFHPITHTQYF
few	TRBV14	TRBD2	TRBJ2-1	TGTGCCAGCAGGCCGAACGTCGGGACTAGCGGGAGGGCCCTCGATGAGCAGTTCTTC	CASRPNVGTSGRALDEQFF
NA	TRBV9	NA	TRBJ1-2	TGTGCCAGCAGCGTAGGGGCAGGGGTAGACGGCTACACCTTC	CASSVGAGVDGYTF
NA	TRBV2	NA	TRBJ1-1	TGTGCCAGCTCATTCACTGGCTTGGGGACTGAAGCTTTCTTT	CASSFTGLGTEAFF